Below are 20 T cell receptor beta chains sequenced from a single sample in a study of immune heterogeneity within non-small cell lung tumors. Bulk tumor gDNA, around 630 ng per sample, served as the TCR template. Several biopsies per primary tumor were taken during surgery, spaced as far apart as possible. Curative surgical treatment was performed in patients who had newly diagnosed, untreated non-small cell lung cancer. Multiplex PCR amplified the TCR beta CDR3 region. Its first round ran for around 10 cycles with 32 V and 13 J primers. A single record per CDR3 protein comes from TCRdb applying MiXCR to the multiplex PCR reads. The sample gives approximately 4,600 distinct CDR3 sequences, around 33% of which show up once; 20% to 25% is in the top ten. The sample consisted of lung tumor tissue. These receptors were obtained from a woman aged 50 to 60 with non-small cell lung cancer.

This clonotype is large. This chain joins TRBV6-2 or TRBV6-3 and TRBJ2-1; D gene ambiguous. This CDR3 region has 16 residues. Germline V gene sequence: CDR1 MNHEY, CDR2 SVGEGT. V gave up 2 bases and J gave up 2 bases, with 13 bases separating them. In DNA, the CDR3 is TGTGCCAGCAGTTACGGTAGTATTGGACCCTACAATGAGCAGTTCTTC. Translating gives CASSYGSIGPYNEQFF.

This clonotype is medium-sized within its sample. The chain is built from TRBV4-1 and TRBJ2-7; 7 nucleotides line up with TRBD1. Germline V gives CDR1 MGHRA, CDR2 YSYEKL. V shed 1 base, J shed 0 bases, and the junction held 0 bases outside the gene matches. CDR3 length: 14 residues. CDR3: CASSQGQGSYEQYF. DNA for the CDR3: TGCGCCAGCAGCCAAGGACAGGGCTCCTACGAGCAGTACTTC.

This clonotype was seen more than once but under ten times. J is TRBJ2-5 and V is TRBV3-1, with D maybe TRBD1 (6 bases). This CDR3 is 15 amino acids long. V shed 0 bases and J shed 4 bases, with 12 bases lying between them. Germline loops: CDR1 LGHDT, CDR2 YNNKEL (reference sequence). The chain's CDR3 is CASSQDTGSGETQYF. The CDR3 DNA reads TGTGCCAGCAGCCAAGATACAGGGAGTGGAGAGACCCAGTACTTC.

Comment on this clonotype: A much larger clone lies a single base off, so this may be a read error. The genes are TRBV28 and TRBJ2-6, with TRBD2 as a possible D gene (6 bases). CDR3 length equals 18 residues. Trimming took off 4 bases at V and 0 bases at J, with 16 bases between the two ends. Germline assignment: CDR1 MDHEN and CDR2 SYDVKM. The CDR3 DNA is TGTGCCAGCAGTTGGCGGGGTGCTCCCTTCTCTGGGGCCAACGTCCTGACTTTC. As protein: CASSWRGAPFSGANVLTF.

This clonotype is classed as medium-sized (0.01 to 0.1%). This CDR3 reads CASSSGLDEQFF. The CDR3 DNA sequence: TGTGCCAGCAGTTCAGGGTTGGATGAGCAGTTCTTC. The V and J genes are TRBV2 and TRBJ2-1; a possible D gene is TRBD1 (5 bases). The V gene lost 5 bases and the J gene lost 8 bases, with 10 bases spanning the gap. Germline loops: CDR1 SNHLY, CDR2 FYNNEI. This CDR3 comprises 12 residues.

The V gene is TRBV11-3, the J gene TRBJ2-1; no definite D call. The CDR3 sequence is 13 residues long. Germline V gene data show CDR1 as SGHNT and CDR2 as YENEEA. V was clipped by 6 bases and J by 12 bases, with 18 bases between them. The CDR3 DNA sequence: TGTGCCAGCAGTTACTCGTTCGGCCAGACGCAGTTCTTC. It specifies CASSYSFGQTQFF. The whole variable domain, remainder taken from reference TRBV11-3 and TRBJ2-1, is EAGVVQSPRYKIIEKKQPVAFWCNPISGHNTLYWYLQNLGQGPELLIRYENEEAVDDSQLPKDRFSAERLKGVDSTLKIQPAELGDSAVYLCASSYSFGQTQFFGPGTRLTVL.

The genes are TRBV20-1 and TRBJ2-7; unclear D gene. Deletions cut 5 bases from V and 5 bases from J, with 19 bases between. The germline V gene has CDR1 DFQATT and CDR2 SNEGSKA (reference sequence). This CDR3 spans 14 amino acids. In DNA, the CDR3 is TGCAGTGCTCGAGTCGGAGTAGCTGGAGACGAGCAGTACTTC. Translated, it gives CSARVGVAGDEQYF.

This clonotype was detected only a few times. The DNA for the CDR3 is TGTGCCAGTACCGACGGCCACAAATACGAGCAGTACTTC. This sequence encodes CASTDGHKYEQYF. The rearrangement links TRBV19 to TRBJ2-7, with D unresolved. This CDR3 contains 13 residues. Germline loops: CDR1 LNHDA, CDR2 SQIVND (reference sequence). Trimming shortened V by 7 bases and J by 4 bases, and 14 bases separated the two germline ends.

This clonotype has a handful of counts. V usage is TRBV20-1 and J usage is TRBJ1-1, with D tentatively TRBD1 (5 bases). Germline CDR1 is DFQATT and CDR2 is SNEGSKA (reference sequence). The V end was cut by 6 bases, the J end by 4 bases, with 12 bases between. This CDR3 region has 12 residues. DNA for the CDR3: TGCAGTGCCAGGGACCGCGGCACTGAAGCTTTCTTT. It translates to CSARDRGTEAFF.

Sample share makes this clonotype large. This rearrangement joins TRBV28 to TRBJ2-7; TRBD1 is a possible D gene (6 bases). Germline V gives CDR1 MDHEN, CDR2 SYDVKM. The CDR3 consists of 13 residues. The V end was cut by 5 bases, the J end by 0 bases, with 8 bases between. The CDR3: CASSIGGSYEQYF. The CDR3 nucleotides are TGTGCCAGCAGTATAGGGGGCTCCTACGAGCAGTACTTC.

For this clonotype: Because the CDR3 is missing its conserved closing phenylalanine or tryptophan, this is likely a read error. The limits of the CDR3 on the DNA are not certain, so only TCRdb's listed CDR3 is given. CDR3: CASSLVVGQPSYEQYFGP. This chain connects TRBV5-1 to TRBJ2-3; TRBD1, as called in the table, went unchecked against the DNA. A total of 18 residues make up the CDR3, ends included. Germline lookup yields CDR1 SGHRS and CDR2 YFSETQ.

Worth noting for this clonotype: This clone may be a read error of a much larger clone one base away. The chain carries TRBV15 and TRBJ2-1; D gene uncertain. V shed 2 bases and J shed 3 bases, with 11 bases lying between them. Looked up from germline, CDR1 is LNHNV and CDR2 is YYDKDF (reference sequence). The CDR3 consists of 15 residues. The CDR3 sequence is CATSRPIVYYNEQFF. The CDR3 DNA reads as TGTGCCACCAGCAGACCTATCGTTTACTACAATGAGCAGTTCTTC.

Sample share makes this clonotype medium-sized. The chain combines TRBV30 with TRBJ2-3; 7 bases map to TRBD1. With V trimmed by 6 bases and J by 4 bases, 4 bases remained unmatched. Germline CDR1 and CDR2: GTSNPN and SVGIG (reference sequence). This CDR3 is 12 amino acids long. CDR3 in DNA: TGTGCCTGTAGACAGGGACCAGATACGCAGTATTTT. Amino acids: CACRQGPDTQYF.

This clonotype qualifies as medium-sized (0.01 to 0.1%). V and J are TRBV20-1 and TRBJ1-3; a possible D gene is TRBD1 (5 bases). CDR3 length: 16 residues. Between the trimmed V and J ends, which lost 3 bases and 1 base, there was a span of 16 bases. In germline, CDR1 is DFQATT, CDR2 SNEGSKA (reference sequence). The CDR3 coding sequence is TGCAGTGCTAGGGGGGAGGGCCTAGGGTCTGGAAACACCATATATTTT. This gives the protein CSARGEGLGSGNTIYF.

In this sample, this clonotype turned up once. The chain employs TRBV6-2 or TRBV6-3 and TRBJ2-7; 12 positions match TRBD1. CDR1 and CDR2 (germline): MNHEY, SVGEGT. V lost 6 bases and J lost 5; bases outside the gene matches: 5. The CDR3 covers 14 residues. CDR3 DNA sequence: TGTGCCAGCAGGGGGACAGGGGGCTCTCACGAGCAGTACTTC. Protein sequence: CASRGTGGSHEQYF.

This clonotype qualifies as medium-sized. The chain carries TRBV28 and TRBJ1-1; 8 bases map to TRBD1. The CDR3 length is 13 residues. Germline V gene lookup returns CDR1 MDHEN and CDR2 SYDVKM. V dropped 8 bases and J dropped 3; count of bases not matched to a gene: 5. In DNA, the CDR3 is TGTGCCAGCTTGCGGGGACAGGACACTGAAGCTTTCTTT. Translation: CASLRGQDTEAFF.

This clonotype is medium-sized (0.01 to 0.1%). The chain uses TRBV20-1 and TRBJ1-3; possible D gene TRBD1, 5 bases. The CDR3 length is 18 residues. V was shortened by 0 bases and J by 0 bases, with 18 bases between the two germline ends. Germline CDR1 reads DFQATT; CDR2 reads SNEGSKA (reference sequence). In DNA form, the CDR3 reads TGCAGTGCTAGAGATCCGGGGAGGGACCCGGTCTCTGGAAACACCATATATTTT. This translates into CSARDPGRDPVSGNTIYF.

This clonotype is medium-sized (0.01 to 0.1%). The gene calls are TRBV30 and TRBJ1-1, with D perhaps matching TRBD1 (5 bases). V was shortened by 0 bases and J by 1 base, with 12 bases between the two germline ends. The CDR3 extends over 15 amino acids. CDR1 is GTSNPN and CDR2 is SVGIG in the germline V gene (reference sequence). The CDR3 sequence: CAWSVIAGQNTEAFF. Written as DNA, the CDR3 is TGTGCCTGGAGTGTAATTGCTGGACAGAACACTGAAGCTTTCTTT.

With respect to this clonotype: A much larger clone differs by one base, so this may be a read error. In DNA, the CDR3 is TGCAATGCTAGGGCATTGGAAAACACCATATATTTT. Translated: CNARALENTIYF. This chain uses TRBV20-1 with TRBJ1-3; D is unresolved. This CDR3 spans 12 amino acids. CDR1 is DFQATT, CDR2 SNEGSKA, per germline (reference sequence).

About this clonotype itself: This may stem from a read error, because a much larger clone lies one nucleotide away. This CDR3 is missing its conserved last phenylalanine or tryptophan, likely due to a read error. The CDR3 loop is CAWGLGAAETQYL. CDR3 DNA: TGTGCCTGGGGCCTTGGAGCGGCCGAGACCCAGTACTTA. This chain links TRBV30 with TRBJ2-5, with D possibly TRBD2 on 5 matching bases. The CDR3 is 13 residues long. Germline values: CDR1 GTSNPN, CDR2 SVGIG (reference sequence). Trimming shortened V by 5 bases and J by 5 bases, and 15 bases separated the two germline ends.